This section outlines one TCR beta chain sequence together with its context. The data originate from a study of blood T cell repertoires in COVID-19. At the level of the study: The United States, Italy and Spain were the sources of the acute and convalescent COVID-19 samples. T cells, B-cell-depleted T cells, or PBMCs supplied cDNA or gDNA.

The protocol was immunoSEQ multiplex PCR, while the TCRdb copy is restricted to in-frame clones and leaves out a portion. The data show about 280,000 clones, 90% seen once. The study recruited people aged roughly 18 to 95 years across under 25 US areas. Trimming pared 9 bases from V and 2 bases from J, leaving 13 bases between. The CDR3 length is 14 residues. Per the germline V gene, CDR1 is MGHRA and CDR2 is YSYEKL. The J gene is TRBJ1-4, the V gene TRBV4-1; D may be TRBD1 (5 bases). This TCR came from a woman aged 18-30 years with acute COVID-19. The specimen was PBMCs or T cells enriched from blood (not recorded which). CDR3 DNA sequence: TGCGCCAGTAAACCAGGGCAGACTAATGAAAAACTGTTTTTT. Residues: CASKPGQTNEKLFF.